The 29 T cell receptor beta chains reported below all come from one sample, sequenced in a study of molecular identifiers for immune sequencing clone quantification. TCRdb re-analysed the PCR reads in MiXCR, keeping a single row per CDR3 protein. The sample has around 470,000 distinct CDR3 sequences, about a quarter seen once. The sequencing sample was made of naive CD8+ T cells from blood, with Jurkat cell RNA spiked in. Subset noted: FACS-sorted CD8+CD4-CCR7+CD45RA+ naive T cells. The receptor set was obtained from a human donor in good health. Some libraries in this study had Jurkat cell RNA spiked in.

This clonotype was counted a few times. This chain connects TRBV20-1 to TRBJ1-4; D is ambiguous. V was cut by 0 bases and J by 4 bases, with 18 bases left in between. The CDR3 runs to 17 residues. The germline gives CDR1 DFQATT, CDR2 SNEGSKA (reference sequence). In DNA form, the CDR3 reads TGCAGTGCTAGAGATCCTTTTGGAGCAACATATAATGAAAAACTGTTTTTT. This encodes CSARDPFGATYNEKLFF.

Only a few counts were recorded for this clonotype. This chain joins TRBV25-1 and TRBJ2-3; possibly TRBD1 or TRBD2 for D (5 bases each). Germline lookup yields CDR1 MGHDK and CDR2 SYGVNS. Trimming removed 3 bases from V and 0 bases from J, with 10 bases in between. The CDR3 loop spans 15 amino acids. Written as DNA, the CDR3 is TGTGCCAGCAGTGAGTTCGGGGCAAGCACAGATACGCAGTATTTT. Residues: CASSEFGASTDTQYF.

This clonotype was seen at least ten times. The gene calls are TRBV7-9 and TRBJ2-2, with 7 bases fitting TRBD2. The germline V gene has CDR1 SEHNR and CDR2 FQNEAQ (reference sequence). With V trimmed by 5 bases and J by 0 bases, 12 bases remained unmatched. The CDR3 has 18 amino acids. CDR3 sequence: CASSLTGPGLANTGELFF. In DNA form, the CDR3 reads TGTGCCAGCAGCCTAACCGGACCCGGACTAGCGAACACCGGGGAGCTGTTTTTT.

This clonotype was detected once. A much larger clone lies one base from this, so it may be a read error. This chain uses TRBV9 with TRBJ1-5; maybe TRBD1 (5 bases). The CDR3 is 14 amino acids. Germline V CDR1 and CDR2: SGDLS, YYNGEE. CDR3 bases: TGTGCCAGCAGCGTAGGGGGGGTCGGTCAGCCCCATCATTTT. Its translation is CASSVGGVGQPHHF.

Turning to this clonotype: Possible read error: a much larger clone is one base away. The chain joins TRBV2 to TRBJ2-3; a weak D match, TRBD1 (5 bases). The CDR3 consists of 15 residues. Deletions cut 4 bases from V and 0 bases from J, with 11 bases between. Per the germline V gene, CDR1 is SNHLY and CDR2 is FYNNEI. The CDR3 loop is CASSGTWGSTDTQYF. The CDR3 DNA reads TGTGCCAGCAGTGGGACATGGGGAAGCACAGATACGCAGTATTTT. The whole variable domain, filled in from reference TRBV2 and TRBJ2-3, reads EPEVTQTPSHQVTQMGQEVILRCVPISNHLYFYWYRQILGQKVEFLVSFYNNEISEKSEIFDDQFSVERPDGSNFTLKIRSTKLEDSAMYFCASSGTWGSTDTQYFGPGTRLTVL.

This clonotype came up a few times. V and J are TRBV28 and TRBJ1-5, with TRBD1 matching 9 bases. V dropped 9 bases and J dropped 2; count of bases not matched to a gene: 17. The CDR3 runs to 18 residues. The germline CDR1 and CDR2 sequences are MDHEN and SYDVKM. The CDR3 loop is CASLPDSFRTGGNQPQHF. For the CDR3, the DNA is TGTGCCAGTCTCCCCGACTCCTTTCGGACAGGGGGCAATCAGCCCCAGCATTTT.

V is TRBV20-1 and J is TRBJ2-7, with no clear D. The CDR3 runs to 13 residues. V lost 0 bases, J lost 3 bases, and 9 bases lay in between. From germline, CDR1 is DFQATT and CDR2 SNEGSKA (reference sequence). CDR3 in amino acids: CSARDGRFYEQYF. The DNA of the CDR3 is TGCAGTGCTAGAGATGGACGGTTCTACGAGCAGTACTTC.

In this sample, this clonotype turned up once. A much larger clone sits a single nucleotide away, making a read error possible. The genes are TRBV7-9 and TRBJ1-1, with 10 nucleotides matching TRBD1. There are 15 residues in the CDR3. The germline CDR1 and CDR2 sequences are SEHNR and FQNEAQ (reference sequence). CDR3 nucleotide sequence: TGTGCCAGCAGCCTACGGGACAGGGGAGGCACTGAAGCTTACTTT. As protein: CASSLRDRGGTEAYF. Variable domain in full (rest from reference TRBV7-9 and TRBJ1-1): DTGVSQNPRHKITKRGQNVTFRCDPISEHNRLYWYRQTLGQGPEFLTYFQNEAQLEKSRLLSDRFSAERPKGSFSTLEIQRTEQGDSAMYLCASSLRDRGGTEAYFGQGTRLTVV.

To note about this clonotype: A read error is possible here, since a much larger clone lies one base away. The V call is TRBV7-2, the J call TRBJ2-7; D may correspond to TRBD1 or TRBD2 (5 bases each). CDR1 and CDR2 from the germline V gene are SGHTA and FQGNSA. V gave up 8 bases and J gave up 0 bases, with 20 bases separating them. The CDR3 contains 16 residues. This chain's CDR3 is CASRPAGSSASYEQYF. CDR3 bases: TGTGCCAGCCGCCCAGCAGGGAGTAGCGCCTCCTACGAGCAGTACTTC.

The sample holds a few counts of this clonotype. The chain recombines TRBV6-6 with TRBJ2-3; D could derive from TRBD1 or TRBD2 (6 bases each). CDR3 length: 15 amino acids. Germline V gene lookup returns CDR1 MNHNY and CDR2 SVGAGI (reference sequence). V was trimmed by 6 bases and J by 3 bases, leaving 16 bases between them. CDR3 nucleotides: TGTGCCAGCAGCTTTACAGGGACTTGGACAGATACGCAGTATTTT. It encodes CASSFTGTWTDTQYF.

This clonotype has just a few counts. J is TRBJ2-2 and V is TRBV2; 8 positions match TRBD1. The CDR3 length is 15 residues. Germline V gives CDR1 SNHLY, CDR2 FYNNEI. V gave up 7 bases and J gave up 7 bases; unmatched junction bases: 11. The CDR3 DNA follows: TGTGCCAGCAACCCGGGACAGGTTCATAGCGGGGAGCTGTTTTTT. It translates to CASNPGQVHSGELFF.

CDR3 protein: CASRQETASGNTIYF. The CDR3 DNA follows: TGTGCCAGCAGGCAAGAGACAGCGTCTGGAAACACCATATATTTT. V usage is TRBV6-5 and J usage is TRBJ1-3; weak D call: TRBD1 (5 bases). The CDR3 is 15 amino acids. V lost 6 bases, J lost 1 base, and 13 bases lay in between. Germline CDR1 MNHEY, CDR2 SVGAGI.

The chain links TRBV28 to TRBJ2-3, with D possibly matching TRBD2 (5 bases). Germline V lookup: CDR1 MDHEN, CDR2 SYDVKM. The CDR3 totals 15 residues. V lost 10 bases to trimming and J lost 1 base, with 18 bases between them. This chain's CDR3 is CATLGRQEGTDTQYF. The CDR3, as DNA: TGTGCCACCCTGGGTCGGCAGGAGGGCACAGATACGCAGTATTTT.

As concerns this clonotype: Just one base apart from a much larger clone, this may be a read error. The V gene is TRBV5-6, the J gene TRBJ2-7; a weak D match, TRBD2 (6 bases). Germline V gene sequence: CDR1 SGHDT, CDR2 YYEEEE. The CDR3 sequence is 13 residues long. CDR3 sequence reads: CASRPGSSYEQSF. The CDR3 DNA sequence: TGTGCCAGCCGCCCCGGGAGCTCCTACGAGCAGTCCTTC.

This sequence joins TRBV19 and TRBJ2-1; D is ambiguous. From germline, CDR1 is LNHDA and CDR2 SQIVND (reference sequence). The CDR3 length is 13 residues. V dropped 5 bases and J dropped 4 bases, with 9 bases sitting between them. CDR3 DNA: TGTGCCAGTAGTTGGTCCGATTACAATGAGCAGTTCTTC. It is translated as CASSWSDYNEQFF.

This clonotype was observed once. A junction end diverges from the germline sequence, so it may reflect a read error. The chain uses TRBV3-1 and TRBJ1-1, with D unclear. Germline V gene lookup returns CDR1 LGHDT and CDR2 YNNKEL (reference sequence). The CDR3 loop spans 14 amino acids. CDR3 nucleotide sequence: TGTGCCCGCCGCCAAGTGGGAAGGCCCACTGCAGCTTTCTTT. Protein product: CARRQVGRPTAAFF.

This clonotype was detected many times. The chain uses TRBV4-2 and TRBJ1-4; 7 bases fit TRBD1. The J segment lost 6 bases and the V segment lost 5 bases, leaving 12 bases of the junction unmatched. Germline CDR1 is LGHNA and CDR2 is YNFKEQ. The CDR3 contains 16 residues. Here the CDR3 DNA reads TGTGCCAGCAGCGTACGTGACAGGGATCTGTATGAAAAACTGTTTTTT. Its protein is CASSVRDRDLYEKLFF.

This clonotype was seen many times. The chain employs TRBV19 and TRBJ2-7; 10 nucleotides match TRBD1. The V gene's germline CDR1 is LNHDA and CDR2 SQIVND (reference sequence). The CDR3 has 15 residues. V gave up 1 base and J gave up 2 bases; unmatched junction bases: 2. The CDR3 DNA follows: TGTGCCAGTAGTATAGGGACAGGGGGAACCTACGAGCAGTACTTC. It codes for CASSIGTGGTYEQYF.

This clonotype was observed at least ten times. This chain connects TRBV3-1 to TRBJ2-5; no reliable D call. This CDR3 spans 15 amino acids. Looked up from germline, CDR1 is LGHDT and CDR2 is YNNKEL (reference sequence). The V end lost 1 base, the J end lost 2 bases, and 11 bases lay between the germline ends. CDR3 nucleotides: TGTGCCAGCAGCCAAGGAGTTCTCCCGCAAGAGACCCAGTACTTC. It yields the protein CASSQGVLPQETQYF.

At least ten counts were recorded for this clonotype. The DNA for the CDR3 is TGTGCCAGCAGCTTAGTAGGAGATACGCAGTATTTT. Protein product: CASSLVGDTQYF. This chain connects TRBV7-2 to TRBJ2-3, with unresolved D. Per germline, CDR1 SGHTA and CDR2 FQGNSA. V lost 1 base and J lost 5, with 4 bases in between. CDR3 length: 12 amino acids.

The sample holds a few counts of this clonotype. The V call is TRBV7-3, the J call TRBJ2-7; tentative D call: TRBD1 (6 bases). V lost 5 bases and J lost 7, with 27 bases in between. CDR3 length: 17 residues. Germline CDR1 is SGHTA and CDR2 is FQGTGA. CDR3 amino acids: CASSPPRDVGGQGEQYF. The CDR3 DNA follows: TGTGCCAGCAGCCCCCCACGTGACGTAGGAGGTCAGGGGGAGCAGTACTTC.

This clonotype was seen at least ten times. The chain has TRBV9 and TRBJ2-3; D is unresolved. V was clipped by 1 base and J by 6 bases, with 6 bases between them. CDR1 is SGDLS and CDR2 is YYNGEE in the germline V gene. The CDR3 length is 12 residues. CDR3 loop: CASSVQGDTQYF. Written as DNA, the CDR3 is TGTGCCAGCAGCGTACAAGGGGATACGCAGTATTTT.

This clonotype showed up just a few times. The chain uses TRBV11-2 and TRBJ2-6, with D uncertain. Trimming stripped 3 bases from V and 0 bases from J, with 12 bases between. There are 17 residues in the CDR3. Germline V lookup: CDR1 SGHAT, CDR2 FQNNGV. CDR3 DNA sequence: TGTGCCAGCAGCTTGATTTTCACAAACTCTGGGGCCAACGTCCTGACTTTC. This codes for CASSLIFTNSGANVLTF.

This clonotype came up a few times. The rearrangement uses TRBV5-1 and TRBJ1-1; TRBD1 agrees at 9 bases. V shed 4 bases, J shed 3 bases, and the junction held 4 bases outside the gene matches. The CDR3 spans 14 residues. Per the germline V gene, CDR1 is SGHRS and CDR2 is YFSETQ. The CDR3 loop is CASSTWTGDTEAFF. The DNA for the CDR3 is TGCGCCAGCAGCACTTGGACAGGGGACACTGAAGCTTTCTTT. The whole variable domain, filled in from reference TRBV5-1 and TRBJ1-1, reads KAGVTQTPRYLIKTRGQQVTLSCSPISGHRSVSWYQQTPGQGLQFLFEYFSETQRNKGNFPGRFSGRQFSNSRSEMNVSTLELGDSALYLCASSTWTGDTEAFFGQGTRLTVV.

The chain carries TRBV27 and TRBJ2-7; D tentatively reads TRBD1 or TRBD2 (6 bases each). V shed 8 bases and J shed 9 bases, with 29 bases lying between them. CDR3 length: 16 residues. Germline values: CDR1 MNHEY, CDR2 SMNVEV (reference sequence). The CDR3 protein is CASGLYWGARETAQYF. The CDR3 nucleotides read TGTGCCAGCGGTCTATATTGGGGGGCCAGGGAGACCGCGCAGTACTTC.

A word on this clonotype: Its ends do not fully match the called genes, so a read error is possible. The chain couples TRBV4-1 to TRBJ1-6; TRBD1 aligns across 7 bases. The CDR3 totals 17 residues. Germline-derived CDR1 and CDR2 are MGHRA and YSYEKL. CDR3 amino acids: CASSQEGGGSYSSPLHF. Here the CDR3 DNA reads TGCGCCAGCAGCCAAGAAGGAGGGGGCTCCTATAGTTCACCCCTCCACTTT.

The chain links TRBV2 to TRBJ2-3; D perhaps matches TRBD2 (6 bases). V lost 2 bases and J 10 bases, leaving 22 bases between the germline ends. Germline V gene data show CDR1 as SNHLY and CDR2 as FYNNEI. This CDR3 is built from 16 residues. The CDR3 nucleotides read TGTGCCAGCAGTGAAAAGCCGCGGGATCCTATGGATGCGCAGTATTTT. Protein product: CASSEKPRDPMDAQYF.

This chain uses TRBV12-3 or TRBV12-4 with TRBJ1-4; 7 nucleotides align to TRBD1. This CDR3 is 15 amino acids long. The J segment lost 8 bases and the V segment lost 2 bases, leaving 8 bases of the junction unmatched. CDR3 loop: CASSLLWDRTEKLFF. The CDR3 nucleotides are TGTGCCAGCAGTTTATTATGGGACAGAACGGAAAAACTGTTTTTT.

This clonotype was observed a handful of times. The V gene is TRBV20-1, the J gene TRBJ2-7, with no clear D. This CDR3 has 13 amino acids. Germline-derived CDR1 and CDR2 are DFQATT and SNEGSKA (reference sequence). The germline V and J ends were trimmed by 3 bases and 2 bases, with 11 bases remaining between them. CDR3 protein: CSASSAQAYEQYF. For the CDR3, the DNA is TGCAGTGCTAGCAGCGCCCAGGCCTACGAGCAGTACTTC.